The clone carrying this T cell receptor beta chain was seen once. In the original processing: Estimates of nucleated cell counts were drawn from the amplification of reference gene primers. The repertoire was sequenced with immunoSEQ multiplex PCR; TCRdb's copy has only in-frame clones and lacks some. V, J and clone size reflect that table, while D and trimming were determined from the DNA. The sample lists about 35,000 clones; 90% to 95% were seen once. The data belong to a study of blood T cell repertoires in COVID-19. At the level of the study: Donors in the United States, Italy and Spain gave samples during acute or convalescent COVID-19. The cDNA or gDNA used as material had been derived from T cells, B-cell-depleted T cells, or PBMCs.

The CDR3 loop spans 15 amino acids. Trimming removed 5 bases from V and 2 bases from J; junction bases left unmatched: 7. CDR1 and CDR2 (germline): SGHTA, FQGTGA. The chain links TRBV7-3 to TRBJ2-5; 8 bases map to TRBD1. This clonotype originated in a middle-aged man with active COVID-19. Specimen: peripheral blood. The CDR3 here is CASSRGQGRQETQYF. The CDR3 DNA is TGTGCCAGCAGCCGCGGACAGGGTAGACAAGAGACCCAGTACTTC.